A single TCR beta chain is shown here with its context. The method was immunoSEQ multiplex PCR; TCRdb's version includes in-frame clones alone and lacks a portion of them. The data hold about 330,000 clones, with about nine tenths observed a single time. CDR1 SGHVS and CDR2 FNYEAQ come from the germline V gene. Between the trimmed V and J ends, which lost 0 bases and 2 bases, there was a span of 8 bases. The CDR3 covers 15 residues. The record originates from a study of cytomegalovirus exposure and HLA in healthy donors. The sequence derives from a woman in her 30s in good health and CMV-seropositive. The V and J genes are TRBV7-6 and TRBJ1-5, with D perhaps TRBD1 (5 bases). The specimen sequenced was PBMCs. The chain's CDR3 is CASSLAQGGNQPQHF. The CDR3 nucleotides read TGTGCCAGCAGCTTAGCGCAGGGTGGCAATCAGCCCCAGCATTTT.